This T cell receptor (beta chain) was captured in a study of cytotoxic CD8 clonotypes in ibrutinib-treated CLL. Study-level information: Of a cohort that held about a dozen relapsed/refractory and around 14 treatment-naive patients, some 17 were IGHV unmutated. Study findings and constraints: Patients with sustained remission and those progressing were sampled at differing times. Clonality, elevated at ibrutinib response, dropped back toward baseline at progression. Measured clonality at baseline was greater than in age-matched healthy donors and tracked with circulating CD8+ T-cell counts.

TCRdb keeps only in-frame clones here, not all; method: immunoSEQ multiplex PCR. The table records more than 200,000 clones, roughly 79% of them present only once. Points on this clone: The antigen remains unidentified. The junction differs from germline at one of its ends, possibly a read error.

This receptor was obtained from a human donor with chronic lymphocytic leukemia. The sequenced sample was PBMCs, obtained after 12 months of ibrutinib treatment.

CDR3 amino acids: CASSPTSPPGQVF. The CDR3 DNA reads as TGTGCCAGCAGCCCCACCTCCCCACCCGGACAGGTCTTT. V gene TRBV11-2 combines with J gene TRBJ1-1, with 7 bases matching TRBD1. CDR1 SGHAT and CDR2 FQNNGV come from the germline V gene. The CDR3 totals 13 residues.